A single sample gave rise to the 17 T cell receptor beta chains below, sequenced in a study of CD8 T cells in ankylosing spondylitis. Each CDR3 protein gets one entry after TCRdb re-called the 5' RACE reads with MiXCR. Counted here are about 510,000 distinct CDR3 sequences, approximately 5% occurring once; the ten biggest clones make up roughly 3.5%. No cognate antigen is known for these TCRs. Overall study findings and caveats: A motif in TCR beta, a set of under ten highly homologous variants, appeared characteristic of ankylosing spondylitis blood.

The sequencing sample was made of blood, either unsorted or a sorted T cell fraction (not recorded which). These receptors all come from a male donor with ankylosing spondylitis.

The rearrangement joins TRBV5-1 to TRBJ1-4, with 11 bases aligning to TRBD1. CDR1 is SGHRS and CDR2 is YFSETQ in the germline V gene. This CDR3 has 16 amino acids. Losses at the gene ends were 4 bases for V and 6 bases for J; bases not matched to a gene: 8. The CDR3 is CASSRGQGAPYEKLFF. Written as DNA, the CDR3 is TGCGCCAGCAGCCGCGGACAGGGGGCGCCTTATGAAAAACTGTTTTTT.

The rearrangement uses TRBV11-3 and TRBJ2-2; D gene uncertain. The CDR3 is 15 amino acids. Germline CDR1 reads SGHNT; CDR2 reads YENEEA. V lost 0 bases to trimming and J lost 3 bases, with 8 bases between them. The CDR3 spells CASSLDSTYTGELFF. The CDR3 DNA reads TGTGCCAGCAGCTTAGATAGTACGTACACCGGGGAGCTGTTTTTT.

In its sample, this clonotype was seen many times. This chain connects TRBV4-3 to TRBJ2-7, with TRBD2 as a possible D gene (6 bases). The V end lost 1 base, the J end lost 7 bases, and 20 bases lay between the germline ends. The CDR3 totals 16 residues. In germline, CDR1 is LGHNA, CDR2 YSLEER. Written as DNA, the CDR3 is TGCGCCAGCAGCCAAGGGCTCCTAGTAGCGGCTAAAGAGCAGTACTTC. Translation gives CASSQGLLVAAKEQYF.

Many counts were recorded for this clonotype. The rearrangement uses TRBV20-1 and TRBJ1-1; 10 bases line up with TRBD1. Germline-derived CDR1 and CDR2 are DFQATT and SNEGSKA (reference sequence). Trimming took 5 bases from V and 3 from J; bases not matched to a gene: 3. The CDR3 is made up of 13 amino acids. The CDR3 here is CSAGGTGDTEAFF. The CDR3 nucleotides are TGCAGTGCTGGAGGGACAGGGGACACTGAAGCTTTCTTT.

This clonotype was counted ten times or more. V is TRBV5-1 and J is TRBJ1-1, with TRBD1 matching 8 bases. Germline V gives CDR1 SGHRS, CDR2 YFSETQ. J gave up 11 bases and V 4 bases, and 13 bases lay outside the gene matches. This CDR3 contains 14 residues. CDR3 amino acids: CASSPGAGGERAFF. CDR3 in DNA: TGCGCCAGCAGCCCTGGTGCAGGGGGCGAGAGGGCTTTCTTT.

This clonotype was found many times. The chain links TRBV10-3 to TRBJ2-6; TRBD1 matches 7 bases. CDR1 is ENHRY, CDR2 SYGVKD, per germline. The CDR3 has 15 residues. V shed 3 bases and J 4 bases; nucleotides not matched to a gene: 3. The CDR3 is CAISDTGVGANVLTF. CDR3 in DNA: TGTGCCATCAGTGATACAGGGGTAGGGGCCAACGTCCTGACTTTC.

The chain employs TRBV6-1 and TRBJ2-5; a possible D gene is TRBD2 (5 bases). V lost 6 bases to trimming and J lost 5 bases, with 13 bases between them. The CDR3 extends over 13 amino acids. The germline CDR1 and CDR2 sequences are MNHNS and SASEGT. CDR3: CASRSAGEETQYF. The CDR3 DNA reads as TGTGCCAGCAGAAGCGCCGGGGAGGAGACCCAGTACTTC.

This clonotype was detected only once. In DNA form, the CDR3 reads TGTGCCAGCAGTTTAGCGTTGGACAGGACGAACACCGGGGAGCTGTTTTTT. This encodes CASSLALDRTNTGELFF. This sequence joins TRBV12-3 or TRBV12-4 and TRBJ2-2, with 7 bases identical to TRBD1. The CDR3 extends over 17 amino acids. The V and J ends lost 0 bases and 0 bases, in that order; junction bases with no gene match: 4.

This clonotype occurred many times. The chain joins TRBV11-1 to TRBJ1-1; no clear D gene. In germline, CDR1 is SGHAT, CDR2 FQDESV (reference sequence). CDR3 size: 13 residues. The V end lost 3 bases, the J end lost 11 bases, and 16 bases lay between the germline ends. CDR3 coding DNA: TGTGCCAGCAGCTTCTTATCACAGTCAAGGGCTTTCTTT. This encodes CASSFLSQSRAFF.

This clonotype has ten or more counts. This rearrangement joins TRBV7-9 to TRBJ1-4; 9 bases align to TRBD1. Looked up from germline, CDR1 is SEHNR and CDR2 is FQNEAQ (reference sequence). This CDR3 spans 14 amino acids. The junction had 7 bases not matched to a gene; V was cut back by 7 bases and J by 7 bases. This CDR3 is CASNFGTGTEKLFF. Written as DNA, the CDR3 is TGTGCCAGCAACTTCGGGACAGGGACTGAAAAACTGTTTTTT.

This chain joins TRBV7-9 and TRBJ1-1; no definite D call. Per the germline V gene, CDR1 is SEHNR and CDR2 is FQNEAQ (reference sequence). The CDR3 has 15 amino acids. Trimming removed 5 bases from V and 7 bases from J, with 20 bases in between. CDR3 nucleotide sequence: TGTGCCAGCAGCACCAGTGGAACCTGGGTTGGTGAAGCTTTCTTT. Protein: CASSTSGTWVGEAFF.

This rearrangement joins TRBV20-1 to TRBJ2-5; tentatively, D is TRBD1 or TRBD2 (7 bases each). This CDR3 region has 12 residues. Germline V lookup: CDR1 DFQATT, CDR2 SNEGSKA (reference sequence). V lost 6 bases and J lost 9, with 17 bases in between. CDR3 protein: CSAAGGVEAQYF. The DNA of the CDR3 is TGCAGTGCGGCAGGGGGGGTGGAAGCCCAGTACTTC.

The rearrangement joins TRBV21-1 to TRBJ1-5; the table gives TRBD1 as D, unverified against the DNA. TRBV21-1 is annotated as a pseudogene. This CDR3 region has 18 residues. The CDR3 DNA reads TGTGCCAGCAGCAGGGGGCAGGTGGGACGGCAGAGCAATCAGCCCCAGCATTTT. Translating gives CASSRGQVGRQSNQPQHF.

This clonotype was detected many times. The chain carries TRBV28 and TRBJ2-3, with 12 bases lining up with TRBD2. The CDR3 has 17 amino acids. The ends lost 6 bases at V and 5 bases at J; junction bases unmatched: 12. CDR1 is MDHEN, CDR2 SYDVKM, per germline. CDR3 residues: CASSSILAGGPRDTQYF. The CDR3 nucleotides read TGTGCCAGCAGCTCGATTCTAGCGGGAGGGCCGCGAGATACGCAGTATTTT.

This clonotype was seen at least ten times. V usage is TRBV5-1 and J usage is TRBJ2-7, with D possibly being TRBD1 (7 bases). Trimming took off 2 bases at V and 1 base at J, with 13 bases between the two ends. The CDR3 is made up of 15 amino acids. Germline assignment: CDR1 SGHRS and CDR2 YFSETQ. The CDR3 here is CASSFAGQMSYEQYF. CDR3 DNA sequence: TGCGCCAGCAGCTTTGCGGGACAGATGTCCTACGAGCAGTACTTC.

This clonotype was counted between two and nine times. V is TRBV20-1 and J is TRBJ1-1, with D possibly TRBD1 on 6 matching bases. The CDR3 length is 13 residues. Trimming shortened V by 0 bases and J by 1 base, and 6 bases separated the two germline ends. Looked up from germline, CDR1 is DFQATT and CDR2 is SNEGSKA (reference sequence). The CDR3 DNA reads as TGCAGTGCTAGAGAGGGACAGAACACTGAAGCTTTCTTT. Translating gives CSAREGQNTEAFF.

At least ten counts were recorded for this clonotype. CDR3 region: CASKESYNSPLHF. Here the CDR3 DNA reads TGTGCCAGCAAAGAATCCTATAATTCACCCCTCCACTTT. J is TRBJ1-6 and V is TRBV7-9; no reliable D call. Between the trimmed V and J ends, which lost 7 bases and 1 base, there was a span of 5 bases. Per germline, CDR1 SEHNR and CDR2 FQNEAQ (reference sequence). This CDR3 comprises 13 residues.